These T cell receptor beta chains were read from a single sample in a study of blood T cell repertoires in COVID-19. Clones were sequenced by immunoSEQ multiplex PCR, and TCRdb holds only the in-frame ones, with some missing. This table holds a few hundred thousand clones, roughly 90% found once. The material sequenced was peripheral blood. The receptors originated from a man aged 55 to 69 with acute or convalescent COVID-19. Each CDR3 is given with its conserved first and last residue. D genes are given only for firm matches. Rows give clone size only sometimes, using once, few, many, or a class for an expanded clone.

j_call v_call d_call clone_size cdr3_aa cdr3_nt
TRBJ2-2 TRBV4-3 . . CASSQEYAEYASGELFF TGCGCCAGCAGCCAAGAGTATGCGGAGTACGCCTCCGGGGAGCTGTTTTTT
TRBJ2-1 TRBV7-9 TRBD2 . CASGPSLAGASGSYNEQFF TGTGCCAGCGGCCCATCGCTAGCGGGAGCTTCAGGGTCCTACAATGAGCAGTTCTTC
TRBJ2-7 TRBV19 . . CASSIGQGYYEQYF TGTGCCAGTAGTATCGGCCAGGGTTATTACGAGCAGTACTTC
TRBJ2-3 TRBV9 TRBD2 . CASSATSLPDTQYF TGTGCCAGCAGCGCGACTAGCTTGCCAGATACGCAGTATTTT
TRBJ2-7 TRBV19 . . CASMGGFYEQYF TGTGCCAGTATGGGAGGATTTTACGAGCAGTACTTC
TRBJ2-2 TRBV6-2/TRBV6-3 . . CASSPNMNTGELFF TGTGCCAGCAGTCCGAACATGAACACCGGGGAGCTGTTTTTT
TRBJ2-5 TRBV6-6 . . CASTFPGPGETQYF TGTGCCAGCACCTTCCCTGGGCCAGGGGAGACCCAGTACTTC
TRBJ1-5 TRBV19 . few CASSMTRGTSRNQPQHF TGTGCCAGTAGTATGACCCGCGGGACTTCTCGGAATCAGCCCCAGCATTTT
TRBJ2-1 TRBV6-5 TRBD2 . CASTTSGTSYNEQFF TGTGCCAGCACTACCTCCGGGACTAGTTACAATGAGCAGTTCTTC
TRBJ2-7 TRBV28 TRBD1 once CASSLFGQGGYRYEQYF TGTGCCAGCAGTTTATTTGGACAGGGGGGATATCGGTACGAGCAGTACTTC
TRBJ1-1 TRBV27 . . CASSSHQVNTEAFF TGTGCCAGCAGTTCCCACCAGGTGAACACTGAAGCTTTCTTT
TRBJ1-5 TRBV24-1 . . CATSAGTPDEAQHF TGTGCCACCAGTGCGGGGACTCCCGATGAAGCCCAGCATTTT
TRBJ2-4 TRBV5-1 TRBD1 . CASSLVAGGNIQYF TGCGCCAGCAGCTTGGTGGCAGGGGGCAACATTCAGTACTTC
TRBJ2-3 TRBV28 . . CASTLGGEGTDTQYF TGTGCCAGCACCTTGGGGGGAGAAGGCACAGATACGCAGTATTTT
TRBJ1-1 TRBV2 TRBD1 few CASSARGQGRAFF TGTGCCAGCAGTGCTCGTGGACAGGGGAGAGCTTTCTTT
TRBJ1-1 TRBV11-2 TRBD1 . CASGRDRGTEAFF TGTGCCAGCGGACGGGACAGGGGGACTGAAGCTTTCTTT
TRBJ2-2 TRBV29-1 TRBD1 . CSVGQTGTGELFF TGCAGCGTTGGACAGACAGGGACCGGGGAGCTGTTTTTT
TRBJ1-1 TRBV3-1/TRBV3-2 TRBD1 . CASSQTRGQGEVAFF TGTGCCAGCAGCCAAACCCGGGGACAGGGTGAGGTTGCTTTCTTT
TRBJ2-1 TRBV18 . . CASSPAGRGNEQFF TGTGCCAGCTCACCAGCCGGGAGAGGAAATGAGCAGTTCTTC
TRBJ2-7 TRBV19 TRBD1 . CASSIGQGPSYEQYF TGTGCCAGTAGTATCGGACAGGGTCCGTCCTACGAGCAGTACTTC
TRBJ2-2 TRBV5-1 . . CASSTTQSGAGELFF TGCGCCAGCAGCACGACCCAATCAGGGGCCGGGGAGCTGTTTTTT
TRBJ1-5 TRBV5-6 TRBD1 . CASSQYRGGGNQPQHF TGTGCCAGCAGCCAATACAGGGGAGGAGGCAATCAGCCCCAGCATTTT
TRBJ1-5 TRBV19 . . CASSMSGRAQPQHF TGTGCCAGTAGTATGAGTGGCAGGGCTCAGCCCCAGCATTTT
TRBJ2-1 TRBV9 TRBD2 . CASSPRSAGGNEQFF TGTGCCAGCAGCCCCCGATCGGCGGGAGGTAATGAGCAGTTCTTC
TRBJ2-4 TRBV28 . . CASQEAGPKNIQYF TGTGCCAGTCAGGAGGCCGGGCCCAAAAACATTCAGTACTTC
TRBJ2-7 TRBV11-2 TRBD2 . CASSLVAGGVEQYF TGTGCCAGCAGCTTAGTAGCGGGAGGGGTCGAGCAGTACTTC
TRBJ2-3 TRBV7-6 TRBD2 . CASSFEREADTQYF TGTGCCAGCAGCTTTGAGCGGGAGGCAGATACGCAGTATTTT
TRBJ2-1 TRBV6-1 TRBD2 . CASSELAGAYNEQFF TGTGCCAGCAGTGAACTAGCGGGCGCGTACAATGAGCAGTTCTTC
TRBJ1-1 TRBV21-1 . . CASSKAGGQGRGEAFF TGTGCCAGCAGCAAAGCGGGGGGACAGGGTAGAGGTGAAGCTTTCTTT
TRBJ2-3 TRBV12-3/TRBV12-4 . . CASKRIADTQYF TGTGCCAGCAAAAGGATAGCGGATACGCAGTATTTT
TRBJ2-1 TRBV9 TRBD2 . CASSVAGGKDYEQFF TGTGCCAGCAGCGTAGCGGGGGGAAAGGACTATGAGCAGTTCTTC
TRBJ1-1 TRBV7-9 . . CASSLQRDTEAFF TGTGCCAGCAGCTTACAGAGGGACACTGAAGCTTTCTTT
TRBJ2-2 TRBV5-6 TRBD1 . CASSLARDRGTNTGELFF TGTGCCAGCAGCTTGGCAAGGGACAGGGGGACGAACACCGGGGAGCTGTTTTTT
TRBJ1-5 TRBV6-5 . . CASSLSGNVWDQPQHF TGTGCCAGCAGTTTATCAGGGAACGTCTGGGATCAGCCCCAGCATTTT
TRBJ1-1 TRBV4-3 TRBD1 once CASSQVRGRNTEAFF TGCGCCAGCAGCCAAGTCAGGGGGAGGAACACTGAAGCTTTCTTT
TRBJ2-5 TRBV7-3 TRBD1 . CASSSTGGGETQYF TGTGCCAGCAGCTCTACAGGGGGAGGAGAGACCCAGTACTTC
TRBJ1-5 TRBV6-2/TRBV6-3 TRBD1 . CASSYRDSQPQHF TGTGCCAGCAGTTACCGGGACAGTCAGCCCCAGCATTTT
TRBJ2-6 TRBV3-1/TRBV3-2 TRBD1 . CASSLGTGLTGANVLTF TGTGCCAGCAGTCTCGGGACAGGGCTAACTGGGGCCAACGTCCTGACTTTC
TRBJ2-2 TRBV5-8 TRBD1 . CASSTTGAHTGELFF TGTGCCAGCAGCACGACAGGGGCCCACACCGGGGAGCTGTTTTTT
TRBJ1-2 TRBV6-5 TRBD1 . CASSYRPGQGYYGYTF TGTGCCAGCAGTTACAGGCCCGGACAGGGGTACTATGGCTACACCTTC
TRBJ2-7 TRBV7-2 . . CASSLVSSSYEQYF TGTGCCAGCAGCTTAGTATCTAGCTCCTACGAGCAGTACTTC
TRBJ1-2 TRBV24-1 . . CATSDFAGNGYTF TGTGCCACCAGTGATTTTGCGGGGAACGGCTACACCTTC